This T cell receptor (beta chain) originates from a study of blood T cell repertoires in COVID-19. For the study at large: COVID-19 samples, acute and convalescent, were from the United States, Italy and Spain.

Repertoires were generated with immunoSEQ multiplex PCR, while TCRdb's copy carries only in-frame clones and drops some. The table includes fewer than 200,000 clones, roughly 90% detected once. There are 15 residues in the CDR3. The J segment lost 4 bases and the V segment lost 0 bases, leaving 5 bases of the junction unmatched. CDR1 is SGHRS and CDR2 is YFSETQ in the germline V gene. This clonotype originated in a woman aged 55-69 years who had recovered from COVID-19. This chain joins TRBV5-1 and TRBJ2-5; 8 bases align to TRBD2. Input material: peripheral blood. Written as DNA, the CDR3 is TGCGCCAGCAGCTTGGATGCGGGGGGAGGAGAGACCCAGTACTTC. It translates to CASSLDAGGGETQYF.